This paragraph covers one TCR beta chain sequence. Its antigen is as yet unknown. This sample was included in a study of shared clonotypes between healthy human individuals. Overall study findings and caveats: The study drew on few donors, limiting represented genetic and exposure-history diversity.

Generated by immunoSEQ multiplex PCR, the TCRdb table keeps only in-frame clones and is missing some. The sample holds a few million clones, roughly 95% seen once. Trimming took off 5 bases at V and 0 bases at J, with 11 bases between the two ends. The germline V gene has CDR1 SGHNT and CDR2 YENEEA. The CDR3 extends over 15 amino acids. Sequences were obtained from naive CD4+ T cells sorted from blood. As for subset: CD45RA+ positively selected. This TCR was sampled from a man younger than 30 in good health. V is TRBV11-3 and J is TRBJ1-3; a weak D match, TRBD1 (6 bases). The chain's CDR3 is CASSLDSRSGNTIYF. The CDR3 coding sequence is TGTGCCAGCAGCCTGGACAGCCGCTCTGGAAACACCATATATTTT.